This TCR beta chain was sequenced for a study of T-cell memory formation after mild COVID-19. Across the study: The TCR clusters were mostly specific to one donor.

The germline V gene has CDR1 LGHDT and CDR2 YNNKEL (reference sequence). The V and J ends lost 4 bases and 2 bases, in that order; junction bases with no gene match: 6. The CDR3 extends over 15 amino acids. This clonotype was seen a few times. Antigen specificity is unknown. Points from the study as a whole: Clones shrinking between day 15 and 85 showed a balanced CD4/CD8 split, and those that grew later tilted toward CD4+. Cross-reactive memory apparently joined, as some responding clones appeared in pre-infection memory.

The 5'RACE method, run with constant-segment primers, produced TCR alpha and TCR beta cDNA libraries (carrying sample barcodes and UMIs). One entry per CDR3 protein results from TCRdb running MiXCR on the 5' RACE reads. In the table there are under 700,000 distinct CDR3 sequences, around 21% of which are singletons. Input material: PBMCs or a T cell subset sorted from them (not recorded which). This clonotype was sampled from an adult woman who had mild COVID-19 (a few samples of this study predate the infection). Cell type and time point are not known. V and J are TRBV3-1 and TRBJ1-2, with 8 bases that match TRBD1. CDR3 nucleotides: TGTGCCAGCAGCCTAGGACAGGGATCCAACTATGGCTACACCTTC. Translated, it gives CASSLGQGSNYGYTF.